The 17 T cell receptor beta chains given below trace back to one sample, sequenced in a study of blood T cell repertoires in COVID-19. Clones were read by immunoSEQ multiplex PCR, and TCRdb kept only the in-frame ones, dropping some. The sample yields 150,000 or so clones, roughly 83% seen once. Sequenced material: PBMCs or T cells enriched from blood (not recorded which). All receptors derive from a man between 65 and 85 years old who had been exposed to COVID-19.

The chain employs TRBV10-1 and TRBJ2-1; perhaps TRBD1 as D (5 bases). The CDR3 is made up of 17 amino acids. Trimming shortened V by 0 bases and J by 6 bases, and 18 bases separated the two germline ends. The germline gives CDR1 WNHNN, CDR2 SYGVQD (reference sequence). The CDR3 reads CASSESTTYPRGNEQFF. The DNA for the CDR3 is TGCGCCAGCAGTGAGTCGACGACTTACCCTAGGGGCAATGAGCAGTTCTTC.

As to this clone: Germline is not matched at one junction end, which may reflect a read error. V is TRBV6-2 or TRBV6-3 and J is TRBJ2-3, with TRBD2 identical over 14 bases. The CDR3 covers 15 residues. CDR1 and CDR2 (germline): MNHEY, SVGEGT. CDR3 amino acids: CASSRLAGGPALYYF. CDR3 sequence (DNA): TGTGCCAGCAGCAGACTAGCGGGAGGGCCAGCCCTTTACTACTTT.

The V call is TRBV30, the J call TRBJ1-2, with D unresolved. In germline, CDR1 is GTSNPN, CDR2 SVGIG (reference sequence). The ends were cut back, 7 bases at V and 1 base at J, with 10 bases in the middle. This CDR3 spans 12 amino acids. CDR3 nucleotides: TGTGCCTCCCACCCGGGTAACTATGGCTACACCTTC. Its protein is CASHPGNYGYTF.

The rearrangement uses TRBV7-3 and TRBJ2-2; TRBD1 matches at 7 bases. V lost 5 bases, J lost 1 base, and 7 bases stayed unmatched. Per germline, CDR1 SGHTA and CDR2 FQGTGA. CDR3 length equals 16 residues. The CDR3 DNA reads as TGTGCCAGCAGCCCCCGGGCAGGGGGGAACACCGGGGAGCTGTTTTTT. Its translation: CASSPRAGGNTGELFF.

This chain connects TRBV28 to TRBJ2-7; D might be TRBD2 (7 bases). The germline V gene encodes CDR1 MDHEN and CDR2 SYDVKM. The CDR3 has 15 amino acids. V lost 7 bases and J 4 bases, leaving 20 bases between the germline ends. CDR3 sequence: CASTSRGGASYEQYF. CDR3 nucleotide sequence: TGTGCCAGCACATCAAGGGGGGGGGCCTCGTACGAGCAGTACTTC.

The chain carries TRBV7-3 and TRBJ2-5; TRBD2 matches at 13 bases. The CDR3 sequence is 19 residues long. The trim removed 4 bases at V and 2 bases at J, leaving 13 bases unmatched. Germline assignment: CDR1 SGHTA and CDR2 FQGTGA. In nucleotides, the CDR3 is TGTGCCAGCAGCTCACAGCCCAGGACTAGCGGGGGCCTTCAAGAGACCCAGTACTTC. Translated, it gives CASSSQPRTSGGLQETQYF.

In DNA, the CDR3 is TGTGCCAGCAGCCCGGCCCTCCCTCAGGGATCAACTGAAGCTTTCTTT. Its protein is CASSPALPQGSTEAFF. V usage is TRBV3-1 (or the pseudogene TRBV3-2) and J usage is TRBJ1-1, with D possibly matching TRBD1 (5 bases). From germline, CDR1 is LGHDT and CDR2 YNNKEL (reference sequence). The CDR3 sequence is 16 residues long. V shed 4 bases and J shed 5 bases, with 20 bases lying between them.

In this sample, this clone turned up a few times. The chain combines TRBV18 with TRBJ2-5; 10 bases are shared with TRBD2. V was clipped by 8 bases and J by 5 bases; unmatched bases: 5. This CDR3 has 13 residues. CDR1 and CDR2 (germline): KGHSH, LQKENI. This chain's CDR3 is CASSGGARETQYF. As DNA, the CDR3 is TGTGCCAGCAGCGGGGGGGCACGCGAGACCCAGTACTTC.

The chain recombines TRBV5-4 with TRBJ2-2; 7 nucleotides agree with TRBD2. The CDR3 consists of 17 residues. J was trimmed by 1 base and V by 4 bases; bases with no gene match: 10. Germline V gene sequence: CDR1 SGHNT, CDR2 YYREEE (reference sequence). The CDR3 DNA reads TGTGCCAGCAGCACCGCCTCTTTAGCGGGGAACACCGGGGAGCTGTTTTTT. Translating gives CASSTASLAGNTGELFF.

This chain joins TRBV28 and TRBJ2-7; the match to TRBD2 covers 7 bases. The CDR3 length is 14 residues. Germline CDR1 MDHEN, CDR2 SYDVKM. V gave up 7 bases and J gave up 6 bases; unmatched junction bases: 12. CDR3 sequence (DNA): TGTGCCAGCACCCCGGGACTACCCTCCCGCGAGCAGTACTTC. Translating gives CASTPGLPSREQYF.

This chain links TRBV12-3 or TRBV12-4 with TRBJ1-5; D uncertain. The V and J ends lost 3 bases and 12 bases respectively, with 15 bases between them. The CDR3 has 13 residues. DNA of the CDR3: TGTGCCAGCAGTTTCTTATTTAACAGAATCCAGCATTTT. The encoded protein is CASSFLFNRIQHF.

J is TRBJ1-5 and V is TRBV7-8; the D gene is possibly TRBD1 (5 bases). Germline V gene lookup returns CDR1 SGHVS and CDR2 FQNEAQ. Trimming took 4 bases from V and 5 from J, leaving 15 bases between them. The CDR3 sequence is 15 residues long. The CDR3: CASSYGPGRYQPQHF. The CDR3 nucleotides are TGTGCCAGCAGCTACGGGCCAGGGAGGTATCAGCCCCAGCATTTT.

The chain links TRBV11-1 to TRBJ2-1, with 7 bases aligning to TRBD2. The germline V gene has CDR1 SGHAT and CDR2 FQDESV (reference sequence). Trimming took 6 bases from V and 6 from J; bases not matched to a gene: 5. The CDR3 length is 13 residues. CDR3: CASRTTSINEQFF. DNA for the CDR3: TGTGCCAGCAGGACGACTAGCATCAATGAGCAGTTCTTC. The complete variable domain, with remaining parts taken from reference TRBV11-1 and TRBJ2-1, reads EAEVAQSPRYKITEKSQAVAFWCDPISGHATLYWYRQILGQGPELLVQFQDESVVDDSQLPKDRFSAERLKGVDSTLKIQPAELGDSAMYLCASRTTSINEQFFGPGTRLTVL.

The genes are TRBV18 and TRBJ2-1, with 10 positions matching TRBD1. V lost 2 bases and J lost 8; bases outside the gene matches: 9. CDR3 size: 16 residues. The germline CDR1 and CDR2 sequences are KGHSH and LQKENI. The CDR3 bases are TGTGCCAGCTCACCATGGGGGACAGGGGCCGGTGATGAGCAGTTCTTC. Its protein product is CASSPWGTGAGDEQFF.

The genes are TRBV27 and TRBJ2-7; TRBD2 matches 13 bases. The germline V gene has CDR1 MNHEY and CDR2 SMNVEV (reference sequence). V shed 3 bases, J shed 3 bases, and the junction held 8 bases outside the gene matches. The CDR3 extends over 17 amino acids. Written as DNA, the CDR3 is TGTGCCAGCAGTTTCGGTCCGGGGACTAGCGGGATCTACGAGCAGTACTTC. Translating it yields CASSFGPGTSGIYEQYF.

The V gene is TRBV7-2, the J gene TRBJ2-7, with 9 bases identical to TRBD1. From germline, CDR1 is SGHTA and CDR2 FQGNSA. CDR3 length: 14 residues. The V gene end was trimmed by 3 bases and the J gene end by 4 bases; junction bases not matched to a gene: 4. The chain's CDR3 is CASSFPGQGYEQYF. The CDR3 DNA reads TGTGCCAGCAGCTTTCCGGGACAGGGTTACGAGCAGTACTTC.

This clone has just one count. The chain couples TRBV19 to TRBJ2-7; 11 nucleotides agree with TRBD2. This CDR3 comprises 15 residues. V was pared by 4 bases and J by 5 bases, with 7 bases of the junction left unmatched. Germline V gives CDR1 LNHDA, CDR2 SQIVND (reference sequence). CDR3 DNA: TGTGCCAGTAGTACGTCACTAGCGGGAGACCACGAGCAGTACTTC. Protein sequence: CASSTSLAGDHEQYF.